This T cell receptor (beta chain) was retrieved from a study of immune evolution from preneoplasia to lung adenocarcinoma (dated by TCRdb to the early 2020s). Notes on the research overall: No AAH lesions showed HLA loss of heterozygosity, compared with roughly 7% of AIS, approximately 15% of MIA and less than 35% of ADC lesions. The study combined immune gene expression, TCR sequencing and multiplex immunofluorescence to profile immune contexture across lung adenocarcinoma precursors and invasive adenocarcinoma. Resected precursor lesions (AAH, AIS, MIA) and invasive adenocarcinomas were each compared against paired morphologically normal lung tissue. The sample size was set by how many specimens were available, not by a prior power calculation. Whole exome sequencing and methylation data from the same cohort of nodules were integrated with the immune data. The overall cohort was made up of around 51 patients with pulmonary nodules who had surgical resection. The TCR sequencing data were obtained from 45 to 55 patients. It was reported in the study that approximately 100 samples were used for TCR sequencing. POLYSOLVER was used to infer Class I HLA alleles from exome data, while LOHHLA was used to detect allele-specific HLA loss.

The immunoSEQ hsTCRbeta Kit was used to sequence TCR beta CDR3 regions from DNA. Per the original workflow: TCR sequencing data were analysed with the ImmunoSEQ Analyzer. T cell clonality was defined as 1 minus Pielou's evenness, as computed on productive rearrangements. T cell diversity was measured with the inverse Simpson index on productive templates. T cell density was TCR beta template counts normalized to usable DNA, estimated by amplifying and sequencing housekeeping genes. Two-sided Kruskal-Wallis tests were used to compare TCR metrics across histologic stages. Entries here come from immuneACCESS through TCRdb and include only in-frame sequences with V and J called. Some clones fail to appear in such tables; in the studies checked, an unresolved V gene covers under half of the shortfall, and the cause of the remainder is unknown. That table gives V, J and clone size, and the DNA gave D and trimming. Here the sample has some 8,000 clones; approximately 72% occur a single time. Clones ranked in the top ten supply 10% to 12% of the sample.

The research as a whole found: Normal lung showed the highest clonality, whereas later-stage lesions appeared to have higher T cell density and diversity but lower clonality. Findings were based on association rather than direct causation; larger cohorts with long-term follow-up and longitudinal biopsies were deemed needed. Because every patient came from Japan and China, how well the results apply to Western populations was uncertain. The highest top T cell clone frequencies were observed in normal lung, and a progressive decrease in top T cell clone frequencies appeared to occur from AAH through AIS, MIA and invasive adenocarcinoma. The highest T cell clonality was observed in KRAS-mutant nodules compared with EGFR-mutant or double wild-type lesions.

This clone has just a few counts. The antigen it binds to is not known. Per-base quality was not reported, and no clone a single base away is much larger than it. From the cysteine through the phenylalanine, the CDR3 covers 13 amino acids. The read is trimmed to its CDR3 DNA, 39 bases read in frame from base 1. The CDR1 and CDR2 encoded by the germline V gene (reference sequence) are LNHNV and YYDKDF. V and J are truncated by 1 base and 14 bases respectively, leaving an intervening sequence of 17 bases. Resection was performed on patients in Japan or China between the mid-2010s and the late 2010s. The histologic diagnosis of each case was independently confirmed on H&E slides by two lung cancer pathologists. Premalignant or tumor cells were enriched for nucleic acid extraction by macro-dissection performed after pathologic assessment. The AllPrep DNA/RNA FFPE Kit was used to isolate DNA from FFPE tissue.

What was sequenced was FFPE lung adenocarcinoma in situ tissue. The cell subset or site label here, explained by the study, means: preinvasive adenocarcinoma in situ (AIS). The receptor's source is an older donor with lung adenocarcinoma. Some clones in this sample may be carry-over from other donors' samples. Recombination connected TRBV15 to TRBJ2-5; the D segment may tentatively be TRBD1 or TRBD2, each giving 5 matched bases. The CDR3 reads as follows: CATSRGTRDRSYF. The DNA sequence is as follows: TGTGCCACCAGCAGAGGAACCCGGGACCGCAGTTACTTC.